This T cell receptor beta chain was observed in a study of blood T cell repertoires in COVID-19. As for the study in general: Collection of acute and convalescent COVID-19 samples took place in the United States, Italy and Spain. PBMCs, B-cell-depleted T cells, or T cells were the source of the cDNA or gDNA that made up the material.

Per germline, CDR1 SGHTA and CDR2 FQGNSA. The ends lost 4 bases at V and 5 bases at J; junction bases unmatched: 4. The CDR3 runs to 13 residues. Under the authors' procedure: Researchers report that nucleated cell counts were estimated from reference gene primer amplification. Clones were sequenced by immunoSEQ multiplex PCR, and TCRdb holds only the in-frame ones, with some missing. That table furnishes V, J and clone size, whereas the DNA furnished D and trimming. This sample has approximately 52,000 clones; under 95% occur once, and the top ten carry 3% to 4%. This TCR was sampled from a man aged 45-65 years with acute or convalescent COVID-19. This chain links TRBV7-2 with TRBJ2-7; TRBD1 matches at 8 bases. Material for sequencing was peripheral blood. CDR3 in DNA: TGTGCCAGCAGCTACGGACAGGGCAACGAGCAGTACTTC. This gives the protein CASSYGQGNEQYF. Variable domain in full (rest from reference TRBV7-2 and TRBJ2-7): GAGVSQSPSNKVTEKGKDVELRCDPISGHTALYWYRQSLGQGLEFLIYFQGNSAPDKSGLPSDRFSAERTGGSVSTLTIQRTQQEDSAVYLCASSYGQGNEQYFGPGTRLTVT.